The 16 T cell receptor beta chains given below trace back to one sample, sequenced in a study of T cell responses to AZD1222 COVID-19 vaccine. The data were produced by immunoSEQ multiplex PCR, yet TCRdb's version contains in-frame clones alone and is incomplete. This table has 130,000 or so clones, around 90% appearing once. This material consisted of peripheral blood, taken 28 days after the second AZD1222 dose. The source of these receptors is an adult who received the AZD1222 COVID-19 vaccine.

There are a few counts of this clone. The CDR3 spells CASSRPGQGITQPQHF. The CDR3 region has the DNA TGTGCCAGCAGTAGACCGGGACAGGGGATAACTCAGCCCCAGCATTTT. The rearrangement uses TRBV6-6 and TRBJ1-5, with 10 bases identical to TRBD1. Per germline, CDR1 MNHNY and CDR2 SVGAGI (reference sequence). The CDR3 is 16 residues long. The trim removed 5 bases at V and 6 bases at J, leaving 10 bases unmatched.

This chain connects TRBV24-1 to TRBJ2-2; 10 positions match TRBD1. CDR3 length equals 15 residues. Germline V gene data show CDR1 as KGHDR and CDR2 as SFDVKD. V was clipped by 4 bases and J by 6 bases; unmatched bases: 4. CDR3 in DNA: TGTGCCACCAGTGACGGGACAGGGGTTCCCGGGGAGCTGTTTTTT. This gives the protein CATSDGTGVPGELFF.

The chain carries TRBV27 and TRBJ1-5; a possible D gene is TRBD1 (5 bases). Deletions cut 7 bases from V and 0 bases from J, with 16 bases between. There are 16 residues in the CDR3. The germline V gene has CDR1 MNHEY and CDR2 SMNVEV (reference sequence). In nucleotides, the CDR3 is TGTGCCAGCAAACCGGGACGAACATATAGCAATCAGCCCCAGCATTTT. Protein product: CASKPGRTYSNQPQHF.

V gene TRBV30 combines with J gene TRBJ2-7; TRBD2 aligns across 7 bases. The germline V gene encodes CDR1 GTSNPN and CDR2 SVGIG (reference sequence). Trimming at V came to 4 bases and at J to 7 bases, leaving 10 bases not matched to a gene. This CDR3 comprises 13 residues. CDR3 nucleotides: TGTGCCTGGACCGGGATTGGGGAGGGGGAGCAGTACTTC. Translation: CAWTGIGEGEQYF.

The chain joins TRBV7-9 to TRBJ2-7; D is undetermined. CDR3 length: 15 residues. The V and J ends lost 0 bases and 0 bases respectively, with 9 bases between them. The germline gives CDR1 SEHNR, CDR2 FQNEAQ (reference sequence). The CDR3 is CASSLASSSSYEQYF. As DNA, the CDR3 is TGTGCCAGCAGCTTAGCATCCTCGAGCTCCTACGAGCAGTACTTC.

CDR3 DNA: TGTGCCAGCAGCAATAATACAGGGGTAGGCAATCAGCCCCAGCATTTT. Protein product: CASSNNTGVGNQPQHF. The chain employs TRBV5-4 and TRBJ1-5; 7 bases fit TRBD1. The CDR3 has 16 residues. Looked up from germline, CDR1 is SGHNT and CDR2 is YYREEE (reference sequence). V gave up 4 bases and J gave up 2 bases; unmatched junction bases: 9. The whole variable domain, filled in from reference TRBV5-4 and TRBJ1-5, reads ETGVTQSPTHLIKTRGQQVTLRCSSQSGHNTVSWYQQALGQGPQFIFQYYREEENGRGNFPPRFSGLQFPNYSSELNVNALELDDSALYLCASSNNTGVGNQPQHFGDGTRLSIL.

This clone occurred a few times. V is TRBV5-4 and J is TRBJ1-2; the match to TRBD1 covers 9 bases. This CDR3 spans 17 amino acids. The germline gives CDR1 SGHNT, CDR2 YYREEE (reference sequence). The J segment lost 2 bases and the V segment lost 4 bases, leaving 12 bases of the junction unmatched. DNA for the CDR3: TGTGCCAGCAGCCCCAGGGCCCCGGGACAGGGCAACTATGGCTACACCTTC. The encoded protein is CASSPRAPGQGNYGYTF.

This sequence joins TRBV7-9 and TRBJ1-1, with 7 bases identical to TRBD1. The CDR3 runs to 13 residues. Germline values: CDR1 SEHNR, CDR2 FQNEAQ (reference sequence). Trimming removed 5 bases from V and 5 bases from J; junction bases left unmatched: 5. The CDR3 loop is CASSPTGVTEAFF. Written as DNA, the CDR3 is TGTGCCAGCAGCCCCACAGGGGTAACTGAAGCTTTCTTT. The full variable domain, rest sourced from reference TRBV7-9 and TRBJ1-1, is DTGVSQNPRHKITKRGQNVTFRCDPISEHNRLYWYRQTLGQGPEFLTYFQNEAQLEKSRLLSDRFSAERPKGSFSTLEIQRTEQGDSAMYLCASSPTGVTEAFFGQGTRLTVV.

This clone was recorded a few times. V and J are TRBV28 and TRBJ2-7; 10 bases align to TRBD2. After removal of 3 bases from V and 2 bases from J, the junction contained 4 bases not matched to a gene. The CDR3 covers 15 residues. Germline-derived CDR1 and CDR2 are MDHEN and SYDVKM. CDR3: CASSFRLAGAYEQYF. The CDR3 DNA follows: TGTGCCAGCAGTTTTAGGCTAGCGGGGGCCTACGAGCAGTACTTC.

V is TRBV27 and J is TRBJ1-2; possible D gene TRBD1, 6 bases. Between the trimmed V and J ends, which lost 3 bases and 8 bases, there was a span of 13 bases. Germline V gives CDR1 MNHEY, CDR2 SMNVEV (reference sequence). This CDR3 comprises 13 residues. The CDR3 nucleotides are TGTGCCAGCAGTTTCAGGGCAGGGGTGGGCTACACCTTC. It encodes CASSFRAGVGYTF.

The V and J genes are TRBV15 and TRBJ1-2; D is ambiguous. V lost 5 bases and J lost 6, with 1 base in between. Germline lookup yields CDR1 LNHNV and CDR2 YYDKDF (reference sequence). The CDR3 is 9 amino acids. CDR3 loop: CATSHGYTF. The CDR3 DNA reads TGTGCCACCAGCCATGGCTACACCTTC.

The chain combines TRBV19 with TRBJ1-2; a possible D gene is TRBD1 (5 bases). Trimming stripped 3 bases from V and 4 bases from J, with 15 bases between. Germline V CDR1 and CDR2: LNHDA, SQIVND (reference sequence). The CDR3 has 15 amino acids. The CDR3 nucleotides read TGTGCCAGTAGTATCCTCAGGGCCGTCGGCTATGGCTACACCTTC. This codes for CASSILRAVGYGYTF.

The chain couples TRBV5-1 to TRBJ1-1; D not certain. This CDR3 contains 13 residues. V dropped 1 base and J dropped 0 bases, with 4 bases sitting between them. Per the germline V gene, CDR1 is SGHRS and CDR2 is YFSETQ. CDR3 residues: CASSLRVNTEAFF. CDR3 DNA: TGCGCCAGCAGCTTGAGGGTGAACACTGAAGCTTTCTTT.

The J gene is TRBJ2-1, the V gene TRBV5-1, with D hard to call. This CDR3 contains 14 residues. Trimming pared 5 bases from V and 5 bases from J, leaving 14 bases between. The germline gives CDR1 SGHRS, CDR2 YFSETQ. CDR3 region: CASRPGQDHNEQFF. DNA for the CDR3: TGCGCCAGCAGGCCCGGGCAGGATCACAATGAGCAGTTCTTC. The whole variable domain, filled in from reference TRBV5-1 and TRBJ2-1, reads KAGVTQTPRYLIKTRGQQVTLSCSPISGHRSVSWYQQTPGQGLQFLFEYFSETQRNKGNFPGRFSGRQFSNSRSEMNVSTLELGDSALYLCASRPGQDHNEQFFGPGTRLTVL.

The chain joins TRBV14 to TRBJ2-7, with D possibly matching TRBD1 (5 bases). Germline V CDR1 and CDR2: SGHDN, FVKESK. The CDR3 spans 15 residues. Trimming removed 0 bases at V and 4 bases at J, with 13 bases between. DNA for the CDR3: TGTGCCAGCAGCCAAGATCTCGGACACCTATACGAGCAGTACTTC. This translates into CASSQDLGHLYEQYF.

The rearrangement links TRBV28 to TRBJ1-1; D is perhaps TRBD1 (5 bases). Trimming took off 7 bases at V and 5 bases at J, with 14 bases between the two ends. The V gene's germline CDR1 is MDHEN and CDR2 SYDVKM. The CDR3 has 13 amino acids. CDR3 DNA: TGTGCCAGCACGGGGCCCCTGGGGACTGAAGCTTTCTTT. It specifies CASTGPLGTEAFF. The variable domain in full, with the rest retrieved from reference TRBV28 and TRBJ1-1, is DVKVTQSSRYLVKRTGEKVFLECVQDMDHENMFWYRQDPGLGLRLIYFSYDVKMKEKGDIPEGYSVSREKKERFSLILESASTNQTSMYLCASTGPLGTEAFFGQGTRLTVV.